The rows below give T cell receptor beta chains drawn from one sample of a study of T-cell reconstitution after alpha-beta-depleted transplantation in children. MiXCR, applied by TCRdb to the PCR reads, yields one record per CDR3 protein. The table records about 830,000 distinct CDR3 sequences, approximately 15% of them present only once. The sequencing used PBMCs, mostly from graft donor cells, collected 360 days after TCRalphabeta/CD19-depleted stem cell transplant. The origin of the receptors is a male patient aged 5 to 17 who had a stem cell transplant for acute lymphoblastic leukemia, so the T cells may come from the graft donor. Each CDR3 is given with its conserved first and last residue. The order of the fields is V gene, clone size, D gene, J gene, CDR3 protein, CDR3 DNA. The D gene is left open where the match is weak. Expanded clones are given a class, and other clones once, few, many or no size at all.

>TRBV20-1|many|NA|TRBJ2-5
CSARVPGSRTETQYF
TGCAGTGCTAGAGTGCCCGGTAGCCGAACTGAGACCCAGTACTTC
>TRBV12-3/TRBV12-4|NA|NA|TRBJ2-3
CASSLRFGDTQYF
TGTGCCAGCAGTTTACGGTTCGGGGATACGCAGTATTTT
>TRBV5-1|few|TRBD2|TRBJ2-6
CASATGTSGGRSGANVLTF
TGCGCCAGCGCAACTGGGACTAGCGGAGGTCGGTCTGGGGCCAACGTCCTGACTTTC
>TRBV25-1|NA|TRBD1|TRBJ1-5
CASSDPGTGGQPQHF
TGTGCCAGCAGTGACCCTGGGACAGGGGGGCAGCCCCAGCATTTT
>TRBV28|NA|TRBD1|TRBJ2-6
CASSQGASGANVLTF
TGTGCCAGCTCTCAGGGGGCCTCTGGGGCCAACGTCCTGACTTTC
>TRBV10-3|NA|TRBD1|TRBJ1-3
CAISAGQTGNTIYF
TGTGCCATCAGTGCGGGACAGACAGGAAACACCATATATTTT
>TRBV6-5|few|NA|TRBJ2-7
CASSYALRFYEQYF
TGTGCCAGCAGTTACGCCCTACGTTTCTACGAGCAGTACTTC
>TRBV5-1|NA|NA|TRBJ2-2
CASSHLGANTGELFF
TGCGCCAGCAGCCACCTAGGGGCGAACACCGGGGAGCTGTTTTTT
>TRBV20-1|few|NA|TRBJ2-7
CSARDPNRAGYEQYF
TGCAGTGCTAGAGATCCAAACAGGGCGGGCTACGAGCAGTACTTC
>TRBV12-3/TRBV12-4|NA|TRBD1|TRBJ2-5
CASREWTGGPGGQYF
TGTGCCAGCAGAGAATGGACAGGGGGCCCTGGGGGCCAGTACTTC
>TRBV18|few|NA|TRBJ2-7
CASSPPSRYSYEQYF
TGTGCCAGCTCACCACCGAGCAGGTACTCCTACGAGCAGTACTTC
>TRBV29-1|few|NA|TRBJ2-1
CSVPDTAGGYNEQFF
TGCAGCGTTCCGGACACCGCCGGGGGTTACAATGAGCAGTTCTTC
>TRBV6-1|NA|NA|TRBJ2-4
CASSPGAESLSKNIQYF
TGTGCCAGCAGCCCAGGCGCCGAATCCCTATCCAAAAACATTCAGTACTTC
>TRBV2|NA|NA|TRBJ1-2
CASSRGQPTMRGYTF
TGTGCCAGCAGCCGTGGACAGCCCACTATGAGGGGCTACACCTTC
>TRBV6-2/TRBV6-3|NA|NA|TRBJ1-2
CASSGPYGYTF
TGTGCCAGTAGTGGGCCCTATGGCTACACCTTC